The 30 T cell receptor beta chains below come from one sample, sequenced in a study of cytomegalovirus exposure and HLA in healthy donors. 13 Jbeta primers and 60 Vbeta primers were used for the PCR. Clones were read by immunoSEQ multiplex PCR, and TCRdb kept only the in-frame ones, dropping some. The data contain around 150,000 clones, 80% of them singletons. Sequencing was performed on PBMCs. All receptors come from a male donor in good health and CMV-seropositive.

The chain combines TRBV5-7 with TRBJ2-1; 16 bases map to TRBD2. TRBV5-7 is an ORF, with its function uncertain. The CDR3 contains 15 residues. The trim removed 4 bases at V and 10 bases at J, leaving 5 bases unmatched. This CDR3 is CASSTGTSGRVEQFF. The DNA for the CDR3 is TGTGCCAGCAGCACCGGGACTAGCGGGAGGGTAGAGCAGTTCTTC.

The V and J genes are TRBV13 and TRBJ2-7; D is possibly TRBD1 (5 bases). Trimming cost V 1 base and J 5 bases, with 15 bases left between them. There are 15 residues in the CDR3. In germline, CDR1 is PRHDT, CDR2 FYEKMQ (reference sequence). The CDR3 bases are TGTGCCAGCAGCTTAGTTGGTAGGGGTCGGCACGAGCAGTACTTC. This gives the protein CASSLVGRGRHEQYF.

The gene calls are TRBV11-2 and TRBJ1-1; D is perhaps TRBD1 (5 bases). Germline-derived CDR1 and CDR2 are SGHAT and FQNNGV. The CDR3 extends over 13 amino acids. Trimming left V 1 base short and J 6 bases short, with 9 bases between. CDR3 in amino acids: CASSLAGNPEAFF. For the CDR3, the DNA is TGTGCCAGCAGCTTAGCAGGGAATCCTGAAGCTTTCTTT.

This clone appeared a few times. The chain recombines TRBV2 with TRBJ1-3; 7 positions agree with TRBD1. CDR1 and CDR2 (germline): SNHLY, FYNNEI. Trimming removed 5 bases from V and 0 bases from J; junction bases left unmatched: 1. The CDR3 contains 14 residues. This CDR3 is CASSRDSSGNTIYF. CDR3 DNA: TGTGCCAGCAGTCGGGACAGCTCTGGAAACACCATATATTTT.

The chain employs TRBV28 and TRBJ1-2; possible D gene TRBD1, 5 bases. The germline gives CDR1 MDHEN, CDR2 SYDVKM. CDR3 length equals 15 residues. V lost 6 bases and J lost 0, with 14 bases in between. The CDR3 region is CASSAFGATNYGYTF. The CDR3 DNA follows: TGTGCCAGCAGCGCTTTTGGGGCAACTAACTATGGCTACACCTTC.

The gene calls are TRBV30 and TRBJ2-3; tentatively, D is TRBD2 (6 bases). V was pared by 3 bases and J by 2 bases, with 15 bases between. The CDR3 contains 15 residues. Germline lookup yields CDR1 GTSNPN and CDR2 SVGIG (reference sequence). CDR3 DNA sequence: TGTGCCTGGAGGGCCCGTAGCGGACTCACAGATACGCAGTATTTT. Encoded protein: CAWRARSGLTDTQYF.

This clone was found once. The chain employs TRBV7-8 and TRBJ2-7, with 8 bases identical to TRBD2. Looked up from germline, CDR1 is SGHVS and CDR2 is FQNEAQ. J lost 5 bases, V lost 6 bases, and 30 bases had no gene match. This CDR3 spans 21 amino acids. The CDR3 region is CASSGLETLWGLESSLHEQYF. DNA of the CDR3: TGTGCCAGCAGTGGCCTAGAGACATTGTGGGGACTAGAGAGTAGTTTGCACGAGCAGTACTTC.

This chain uses TRBV2 with TRBJ2-1; D possibly corresponds to TRBD2 (6 bases). The CDR3 spans 20 residues. Trimming pared 3 bases from V and 0 bases from J, leaving 24 bases between. Germline loops: CDR1 SNHLY, CDR2 FYNNEI. The CDR3 is CASSEWVTTGGASSYNEQFF. The DNA of the CDR3 is TGTGCCAGCAGTGAGTGGGTCACGACCGGAGGGGCCAGCTCCTACAATGAGCAGTTCTTC.

The genes are TRBV2 and TRBJ2-3; 12 bases align to TRBD2. CDR1 and CDR2 from the germline V gene are SNHLY and FYNNEI. This CDR3 contains 16 residues. The junction had 4 bases not matched to a gene; V was cut back by 3 bases and J by 3 bases. The CDR3 DNA sequence: TGTGCCAGCAGTGACCGCCTAGCGGGAGGGACAGATACGCAGTATTTT. This gives the protein CASSDRLAGGTDTQYF.

The J gene is TRBJ2-4, the V gene TRBV27, with D unclear. Trimming took 0 bases from V and 2 from J, leaving 8 bases between them. The CDR3 runs to 15 residues. The V gene's germline CDR1 is MNHEY and CDR2 SMNVEV (reference sequence). The CDR3 protein is CASSLSVFPKNIQYF. The DNA for the CDR3 is TGTGCCAGCAGTTTATCCGTGTTCCCCAAAAACATTCAGTACTTC.

This clone came up a few times. The rearrangement links TRBV6-6 to TRBJ1-1; TRBD1 matches 8 bases. In germline, CDR1 is MNHNY, CDR2 SVGAGI (reference sequence). V gave up 5 bases and J gave up 4 bases; unmatched junction bases: 9. This CDR3 region has 15 residues. CDR3 sequence (DNA): TGTGCCAGCAGTCTACCGGGACAGGAGACCACTGAAGCTTTCTTT. This sequence encodes CASSLPGQETTEAFF.

This clone was detected once. The CDR3 coding sequence is TGTGCCAGCAGCTTATCTTCCAGCACAGATACGCAGTATTTT. It specifies CASSLSSSTDTQYF. The gene calls are TRBV7-9 and TRBJ2-3, with no clear D. V lost 2 bases to trimming and J lost 0 bases, with 6 bases between them. The CDR3 contains 14 residues. Germline V gives CDR1 SEHNR, CDR2 FQNEAQ (reference sequence).

V usage is TRBV11-2 and J usage is TRBJ1-1; D perhaps matches TRBD1 (6 bases). V was clipped by 3 bases and J by 3 bases, with 23 bases between them. CDR3 length: 18 residues. Germline lookup yields CDR1 SGHAT and CDR2 FQNNGV. CDR3 region: CASSLNGGAQEGDTEAFF. DNA for the CDR3: TGTGCCAGCAGCTTGAACGGGGGGGCGCAAGAGGGTGACACTGAAGCTTTCTTT.

This chain joins TRBV9 and TRBJ2-1, with D possibly matching TRBD2 (6 bases). This CDR3 has 14 residues. Trimming removed 4 bases from V and 6 bases from J, with 14 bases in between. Germline CDR1 is SGDLS and CDR2 is YYNGEE. The CDR3 region is CASSLGRPRNEQFF. CDR3 sequence (DNA): TGTGCCAGCAGCCTGGGGAGGCCCCGCAATGAGCAGTTCTTC.

The rearrangement joins TRBV28 to TRBJ1-2, with 9 nucleotides matching TRBD1. The CDR3 runs 14 residues. Germline V lookup: CDR1 MDHEN, CDR2 SYDVKM. V trimming: 7 bases; J trimming: 8 bases; junction bases outside the gene matches: 11. CDR3 DNA: TGTGCCAGCAACGAACAGGGGGCAAGTAAGGGCTACACCTTC. Protein sequence: CASNEQGASKGYTF.

The genes are TRBV7-2 and TRBJ1-4, with TRBD1 matching over 7 bases. CDR1 is SGHTA, CDR2 FQGNSA, per germline. This CDR3 has 15 amino acids. V gave up 5 bases and J gave up 4 bases; unmatched junction bases: 7. The CDR3 region has the DNA TGTGCCAGCAGCCCCGGACAGGAGATTAATGAAAAACTGTTTTTT. This encodes CASSPGQEINEKLFF.

This rearrangement joins TRBV10-3 to TRBJ2-5; tentative D call: TRBD1 (6 bases). Judging by the DNA end, TRBJ2-7 fits better; the J call may be wrong. This CDR3 spans 12 amino acids. Per germline, CDR1 ENHRY and CDR2 SYGVKD. The CDR3 loop reads CAISEGGYEQYF. CDR3 DNA sequence: TGTGCCATCAGTGAAGGGGGATACGAGCAGTACTTC.

CDR3: CASSAPGQVYGYTF. The CDR3 nucleotides are TGTGCCAGCAGTGCGCCGGGACAGGTCTATGGCTACACCTTC. This rearrangement joins TRBV25-1 to TRBJ1-2; TRBD1 agrees at 8 bases. Trimming at V came to 4 bases and at J to 4 bases, leaving 5 bases not matched to a gene. CDR1 MGHDK and CDR2 SYGVNS come from the germline V gene. This CDR3 has 14 residues.

A single count supports this clone. The CDR3 region has the DNA TGTGCCAGCAGTTTATCCCCGGAAAGCGGGAGCGTCTACGAGCAGTACTTC. Translated, it gives CASSLSPESGSVYEQYF. The rearrangement links TRBV27 to TRBJ2-7, with TRBD2 identical over 8 bases. J was trimmed by 3 bases and V by 0 bases; bases with no gene match: 10. This CDR3 contains 17 residues. From germline, CDR1 is MNHEY and CDR2 SMNVEV (reference sequence).

This clone came up once. V is TRBV11-2 and J is TRBJ2-5; D call uncertain. V was cut by 4 bases and J by 0 bases, with 9 bases left in between. The CDR3 covers 14 residues. Per the germline V gene, CDR1 is SGHAT and CDR2 is FQNNGV. The CDR3 DNA reads as TGTGCCAGCAGCTCTCTACAGCACCAAGAGACCCAGTACTTC. As protein: CASSSLQHQETQYF.

V usage is TRBV7-9 and J usage is TRBJ2-1; tentatively, D is TRBD2 (6 bases). V lost 5 bases, J lost 6 bases, and 17 bases lay in between. This CDR3 spans 15 amino acids. Germline V CDR1 and CDR2: SEHNR, FQNEAQ (reference sequence). The CDR3 sequence is CASSGTYGLSNEQFF. As DNA, the CDR3 is TGTGCCAGCAGCGGTACATATGGACTATCCAATGAGCAGTTCTTC.

The chain has TRBV5-8 and TRBJ1-1; no definite D call. The germline gives CDR1 SGHTS, CDR2 YDEGEE. This CDR3 region has 12 residues. V gave up 2 bases and J gave up 10 bases, with 12 bases separating them. CDR3 sequence reads: CASSFASLPAFF. Written as DNA, the CDR3 is TGTGCCAGCAGCTTCGCCAGTCTTCCAGCTTTCTTT. Full variable domain (rest looked up from reference TRBV5-8 and TRBJ1-1): EAGVTQSPTHLIKTRGQQATLRCSPISGHTSVYWYQQALGLGLQFLLWYDEGEERNRGNFPPRFSGRQFPNYSSELNVNALELEDSALYLCASSFASLPAFFGQGTRLTVV.

This clone was observed a few times. This chain joins TRBV7-9 and TRBJ2-7, with D perhaps TRBD1 (5 bases). CDR1 and CDR2 (germline): SEHNR, FQNEAQ (reference sequence). With 5 bases removed from V and 6 bases from J, the gap between germline ends came to 23 bases. The CDR3 runs to 16 residues. Here the CDR3 DNA reads TGTGCCAGCAGCCCTTTTATTGTTCTGGGGCCTAGCGAGCAGTACTTC. It encodes CASSPFIVLGPSEQYF.

This chain connects TRBV6-1 to TRBJ1-1; 11 bases fit TRBD1. The trim removed 11 bases at V and 0 bases at J, leaving 5 bases unmatched. Germline V gives CDR1 MNHNS, CDR2 SASEGT. The CDR3 consists of 14 residues. The CDR3 nucleotides are TGTGCCGCGGGACAGGGGGATATGAACACTGAAGCTTTCTTT. It specifies CAAGQGDMNTEAFF.

This chain connects TRBV5-8 to TRBJ2-2, with a weak D call TRBD2 (5 bases). Between the trimmed V and J ends, which lost 9 bases and 4 bases, there was a span of 16 bases. This CDR3 comprises 14 residues. Germline V gene data show CDR1 as SGHTS and CDR2 as YDEGEE. CDR3 bases: TGTGCCACCTTCTCACCCGAGGGCACCGGGGAGCTGTTTTTT. It is translated as CATFSPEGTGELFF.

This clone was found once. The chain uses TRBV7-9 and TRBJ1-1, with 8 bases that match TRBD1. Germline V gene sequence: CDR1 SEHNR, CDR2 FQNEAQ (reference sequence). This CDR3 spans 18 amino acids. Trimming at V came to 7 bases and at J to 1 base, leaving 17 bases not matched to a gene. CDR3 sequence: CASTFIALGQGKNTEAFF. CDR3 DNA: TGTGCCAGCACCTTTATTGCCCTCGGACAGGGAAAGAACACTGAAGCTTTCTTT.

V is TRBV11-2 and J is TRBJ2-6, with a weak D call TRBD1 (6 bases). The CDR3 loop spans 17 amino acids. V was cut by 2 bases and J by 1 base, with 12 bases left in between. Germline CDR1 is SGHAT and CDR2 is FQNNGV. CDR3 region: CASSLLVGGSGANVLTF. The CDR3 DNA is TGTGCCAGCAGCTTATTGGTAGGGGGTTCTGGGGCCAACGTCCTGACTTTC.

The CDR3 protein is CASSVGLSGNTIYF. In DNA, the CDR3 is TGTGCCAGCAGCGTCGGTTTATCTGGAAACACCATATATTTT. This chain links TRBV9 with TRBJ1-3; the D is unclear. Looked up from germline, CDR1 is SGDLS and CDR2 is YYNGEE. This CDR3 is built from 14 residues. Trimming cost V 2 bases and J 1 base, with 7 bases left between them.

J is TRBJ1-4 and V is TRBV7-9; D possibly corresponds to TRBD1 (5 bases). The CDR3 is made up of 15 amino acids. With 4 bases removed from V and 0 bases from J, the gap between germline ends came to 9 bases. Germline V CDR1 and CDR2: SEHNR, FQNEAQ (reference sequence). CDR3 region: CASSYDSATNEKLFF. Written as DNA, the CDR3 is TGTGCCAGCAGCTACGACAGTGCAACTAATGAAAAACTGTTTTTT. The whole variable domain, filled in from reference TRBV7-9 and TRBJ1-4, reads DTGVSQNPRHKITKRGQNVTFRCDPISEHNRLYWYRQTLGQGPEFLTYFQNEAQLEKSRLLSDRFSAERPKGSFSTLEIQRTEQGDSAMYLCASSYDSATNEKLFFGSGTQLSVL.

V and J are TRBV5-1 and TRBJ1-4; 11 bases match TRBD1. V shed 1 base, J shed 5 bases, and the junction held 4 bases outside the gene matches. The germline gives CDR1 SGHRS, CDR2 YFSETQ. The CDR3 has 16 residues. This CDR3 reads CASSLRTGGTNEKLFF. CDR3 sequence (DNA): TGCGCCAGCAGCTTGAGGACAGGGGGCACGAATGAAAAACTGTTTTTT. Variable domain in full (rest from reference TRBV5-1 and TRBJ1-4): KAGVTQTPRYLIKTRGQQVTLSCSPISGHRSVSWYQQTPGQGLQFLFEYFSETQRNKGNFPGRFSGRQFSNSRSEMNVSTLELGDSALYLCASSLRTGGTNEKLFFGSGTQLSVL.